The next 32 T cell receptor beta chains were all read from a single sample in a study of T cell responses to AZD1222 COVID-19 vaccine. Assay used: immunoSEQ multiplex PCR; TCRdb lists only in-frame clones, some missing. The data show some 120,000 clones, 93% seen once. This specimen consisted of peripheral blood, obtained on day 0 of AZD1222 vaccination. The receptors derive from an adult in good health.

The rearrangement joins TRBV3-1 (or the pseudogene TRBV3-2) to TRBJ1-1, with D hard to call. The CDR3 consists of 12 residues. Trimming cost V 4 bases and J 8 bases, with 11 bases left between them. Germline V gene sequence: CDR1 LGHDT, CDR2 YNNKEL (reference sequence). CDR3 loop: CASSLGLVEAFF. CDR3 nucleotide sequence: TGTGCCAGCAGCCTCGGGTTAGTGGAAGCTTTCTTT.

V gene TRBV12-1 combines with J gene TRBJ1-1. TRBV12-1 is a listed pseudogene. The CDR3 runs to 22 residues. The CDR3 protein is CASSFGSLGVSPAVGPNTEAFF. Written as DNA, the CDR3 is TGTGCCAGCAGCTTTGGCTCGTTGGGGGTCAGCCCGGCGGTGGGCCCGAACACTGAAGCTTTCTTT.

V usage is TRBV7-2 and J usage is TRBJ2-5; no clear D gene. Per germline, CDR1 SGHTA and CDR2 FQGNSA. The V end lost 1 base, the J end lost 5 bases, and 14 bases lay between the germline ends. The CDR3 is 15 residues long. CDR3 region: CASSLVADVRETQYF. The CDR3 DNA follows: TGTGCCAGCAGCTTAGTGGCGGACGTCAGGGAGACCCAGTACTTC.

The table lists this clone with a count of one. The V call is TRBV6-5, the J call TRBJ1-5; D not resolved. Germline V CDR1 and CDR2: MNHEY, SVGAGI. Trimming stripped 2 bases from V and 6 bases from J, with 11 bases between. The CDR3 has 14 residues. The CDR3 sequence: CASSYVPGGQPQHF. In DNA, the CDR3 is TGTGCCAGCAGTTACGTCCCGGGAGGTCAGCCCCAGCATTTT.

The chain links TRBV10-2 to TRBJ1-2; D unresolved. CDR3 length equals 13 residues. The germline gives CDR1 WSHSY, CDR2 SAAADI. Trimming shortened V by 5 bases and J by 3 bases, and 10 bases separated the two germline ends. The CDR3, as DNA: TGCGCCAGCAGTCCAGATGGGGACTATGGCTACACCTTC. It yields the protein CASSPDGDYGYTF.

The chain carries TRBV6-5 and TRBJ1-4; D remains ambiguous. Trimming stripped 6 bases from V and 8 bases from J, with 13 bases between. Germline V gives CDR1 MNHEY, CDR2 SVGAGI. CDR3 size: 13 residues. The CDR3 sequence: CASSLYEEEKLFF. In nucleotides, the CDR3 is TGTGCCAGCAGCTTATACGAGGAGGAAAAACTGTTTTTT.

This sequence joins TRBV19 and TRBJ1-2, with D tentatively TRBD1 (6 bases). The CDR3 extends over 14 amino acids. Germline CDR1 and CDR2: LNHDA and SQIVND (reference sequence). Trimming stripped 6 bases from V and 1 base from J, with 12 bases between. CDR3 in DNA: TGTGCCAGTAGATTGCCAGGGGTTAACTATGGCTACACCTTC. Translation gives CASRLPGVNYGYTF.

This rearrangement joins TRBV15 to TRBJ1-1, with D maybe TRBD1 (6 bases). Germline CDR1 reads LNHNV; CDR2 reads YYDKDF (reference sequence). The V gene lost 3 bases and the J gene lost 3 bases, with 11 bases spanning the gap. This CDR3 spans 14 amino acids. DNA of the CDR3: TGTGCCACCAGCAGGGAGGAGGGGGACACTGAAGCTTTCTTT. Its protein product is CATSREEGDTEAFF.

The chain combines TRBV7-9 with TRBJ1-2; weak D call: TRBD1 (6 bases). This CDR3 region has 17 residues. The V and J ends lost 1 base and 8 bases respectively, with 23 bases between them. From germline, CDR1 is SEHNR and CDR2 FQNEAQ (reference sequence). CDR3: CASSLGLMMDSGDGYTF. In nucleotides, the CDR3 is TGTGCCAGCAGCTTAGGATTAATGATGGACTCAGGGGACGGCTACACCTTC. The full variable domain, completed using reference TRBV7-9 and TRBJ1-2, is DTGVSQNPRHKITKRGQNVTFRCDPISEHNRLYWYRQTLGQGPEFLTYFQNEAQLEKSRLLSDRFSAERPKGSFSTLEIQRTEQGDSAMYLCASSLGLMMDSGDGYTFGSGTRLTVV.

The rearrangement joins TRBV5-1 to TRBJ1-1, with a possible D match to TRBD1 (6 bases). The V gene lost 4 bases and the J gene lost 6 bases, with 25 bases spanning the gap. CDR1 and CDR2 (germline): SGHRS, YFSETQ. This CDR3 has 17 amino acids. The CDR3, as DNA: TGCGCCAGCAGCCTGGGGGGCGGGGGCGTTGGACACGCTGAAGCTTTCTTT. Protein: CASSLGGGGVGHAEAFF.

The count of this clone is one. V gene TRBV6-2 or TRBV6-3 combines with J gene TRBJ2-5, with 8 bases lining up with TRBD1. The CDR3 is 14 residues long. The ends lost 0 bases at V and 5 bases at J; junction bases unmatched: 2. In germline, CDR1 is MNHEY, CDR2 SVGEGT. The CDR3 region is CASSYSAGGETQYF. DNA of the CDR3: TGTGCCAGCAGTTACTCGGCAGGGGGCGAGACCCAGTACTTC.

This chain links TRBV6-5 with TRBJ2-3; D call uncertain. The CDR3 loop spans 12 amino acids. Trimming took 4 bases from V and 6 from J, leaving 8 bases between them. CDR1 and CDR2 from the germline V gene are MNHEY and SVGAGI. CDR3 loop: CASSSLGDTQYF. The CDR3 region has the DNA TGTGCCAGCAGTTCCCTCGGGGATACGCAGTATTTT.

The genes are TRBV28 and TRBJ1-1; D is perhaps TRBD1 (6 bases). Germline V gene lookup returns CDR1 MDHEN and CDR2 SYDVKM. The CDR3 covers 18 residues. The V end was cut by 5 bases, the J end by 6 bases, with 28 bases between. The CDR3 here is CASSPLIPRRDKGAEAFF. The CDR3 DNA reads TGTGCCAGCAGTCCGTTAATCCCGCGCCGGGACAAAGGGGCTGAAGCTTTCTTT. Full variable domain (outside the CDR3, taken from reference TRBV28 and TRBJ1-1): DVKVTQSSRYLVKRTGEKVFLECVQDMDHENMFWYRQDPGLGLRLIYFSYDVKMKEKGDIPEGYSVSREKKERFSLILESASTNQTSMYLCASSPLIPRRDKGAEAFFGQGTRLTVV.

J is TRBJ2-7 and V is TRBV12-3 or TRBV12-4; maybe TRBD2 (7 bases). Trimming removed 6 bases from V and 9 bases from J, with 18 bases in between. This CDR3 has 13 amino acids. The CDR3 DNA sequence: TGTGCCAGCAGCCGGGACGGGGGGCAGGGGCAGTACTTC. Translated: CASSRDGGQGQYF.

The chain uses TRBV5-5 and TRBJ1-1; TRBD1 is a possible D gene (5 bases). Trimming pared 1 base from V and 3 bases from J, leaving 10 bases between. The CDR3 length is 14 residues. Germline V gene sequence: CDR1 SGHKS, CDR2 YYEKEE (reference sequence). DNA of the CDR3: TGTGCCAGCAGCTTGTCCCAGGGAGACACTGAAGCTTTCTTT. Protein sequence: CASSLSQGDTEAFF. Using reference TRBV5-5 and TRBJ1-1 for the parts outside the CDR3, the full variable domain is DAGVTQSPTHLIKTRGQQVTLRCSPISGHKSVSWYQQVLGQGPQFIFQYYEKEERGRGNFPDRFSARQFPNYSSELNVNALLLGDSALYLCASSLSQGDTEAFFGQGTRLTVV.

The genes are TRBV5-5 and TRBJ2-7; 7 bases are shared with TRBD1. Germline CDR1 reads SGHKS; CDR2 reads YYEKEE (reference sequence). The ends lost 6 bases at V and 0 bases at J; junction bases unmatched: 9. The CDR3 is 15 amino acids. CDR3 sequence (DNA): TGTGCCAGCACCGCTTCACACAGGGGCTCCTACGAGCAGTACTTC. This sequence encodes CASTASHRGSYEQYF.

This sequence joins TRBV4-1 and TRBJ2-1; D uncertain. V was shortened by 2 bases and J by 8 bases, with 19 bases between the two germline ends. This CDR3 comprises 16 residues. Germline assignment: CDR1 MGHRA and CDR2 YSYEKL. The CDR3 nucleotides are TGCGCCAGCAGCCAAACGATAGGACCGAAAGGCGATGAGCAGTTCTTC. Translated, it gives CASSQTIGPKGDEQFF.

The rearrangement links TRBV7-2 to TRBJ1-2; 8 bases agree with TRBD1. The CDR3 length is 15 residues. Trimming removed 6 bases from V and 5 bases from J; junction bases left unmatched: 11. The germline V gene has CDR1 SGHTA and CDR2 FQGNSA. The CDR3 nucleotides read TGTGCCAGCAGGCAGTTCCAGGGGGCACAATATGGCTACACCTTC. Encoded protein: CASRQFQGAQYGYTF.

V and J are TRBV4-1 and TRBJ1-1, with D possibly being TRBD1 (6 bases). V lost 1 base and J 4 bases, leaving 10 bases between the germline ends. The V gene's germline CDR1 is MGHRA and CDR2 YSYEKL. The CDR3 sequence is 14 residues long. The CDR3 region has the DNA TGCGCCAGCAGCCAAGTTGGGGGGGCCACTGAAGCTTTCTTT. This codes for CASSQVGGATEAFF.

This rearrangement joins TRBV4-2 to TRBJ1-4; weak D call: TRBD1 (5 bases). The CDR3 totals 15 residues. Trimming left V 1 base short and J 6 bases short, with 12 bases between. Germline loops: CDR1 LGHNA, CDR2 YNFKEQ. CDR3 loop: CASSQAGTNYEKLFF. CDR3 coding DNA: TGTGCCAGCAGCCAAGCGGGGACTAATTATGAAAAACTGTTTTTT.

This chain links TRBV6-5 with TRBJ1-4; a weak D match, TRBD1 (5 bases). The CDR3 has 14 residues. The germline CDR1 and CDR2 sequences are MNHEY and SVGAGI. Trimming pared 0 bases from V and 7 bases from J, leaving 9 bases between. The DNA for the CDR3 is TGTGCCAGCAGTTACTCAGGGGACGGTGAAAAACTGTTTTTT. This sequence encodes CASSYSGDGEKLFF.

The rearrangement uses TRBV18 and TRBJ1-5; D might be TRBD1 (6 bases). Germline lookup yields CDR1 KGHSH and CDR2 LQKENI. CDR3 length equals 18 residues. The ends were cut back, 1 base at V and 1 base at J, with 17 bases in the middle. The CDR3 coding sequence is TGTGCCAGCTCACCACGGACGACAGGAACTGTGAGCAATCAGCCCCAGCATTTT. Its protein is CASSPRTTGTVSNQPQHF.

A single count supports this clone. The rearrangement joins TRBV9 to TRBJ1-6; 11 nucleotides align to TRBD1. With 3 bases clipped from V and 9 bases from J, the junction kept 2 bases outside the gene matches. This CDR3 contains 14 residues. The germline gives CDR1 SGDLS, CDR2 YYNGEE. The CDR3 loop reads CASSEGQGGSPLHF. CDR3 sequence (DNA): TGTGCCAGCAGCGAGGGACAGGGGGGTTCACCCCTCCACTTT.

The chain couples TRBV18 to TRBJ2-1, with 10 bases lining up with TRBD2. CDR3 length: 16 amino acids. CDR1 is KGHSH, CDR2 LQKENI, per germline. The V and J ends lost 6 bases and 9 bases, in that order; junction bases with no gene match: 14. In DNA, the CDR3 is TGTGCCAGCTCCCCTTCTCCGGGACTAGCGTTCGGTGAGCAGTTCTTC. Translated: CASSPSPGLAFGEQFF. Supplemented by reference TRBV18 and TRBJ2-1, the full variable domain reads NAGVMQNPRHLVRRRGQEARLRCSPMKGHSHVYWYRQLPEEGLKFMVYLQKENIIDESGMPKERFSAEFPKEGPSILRIQQVVRGDSAAYFCASSPSPGLAFGEQFFGPGTRLTVL.

The gene calls are TRBV6-5 and TRBJ2-1, with a weak D call TRBD2 (5 bases). Trimming took off 0 bases at V and 4 bases at J, with 10 bases between the two ends. The CDR3 is made up of 15 amino acids. CDR1 is MNHEY and CDR2 is SVGAGI in the germline V gene. CDR3 sequence reads: CASSYSGSGYNEQFF. The CDR3 DNA reads as TGTGCCAGCAGTTACTCAGGGAGCGGTTACAATGAGCAGTTCTTC.

The chain is built from TRBV5-1 and TRBJ2-7; 7 positions agree with TRBD1. This CDR3 has 16 amino acids. The germline V gene has CDR1 SGHRS and CDR2 YFSETQ. Germline trimming cut 4 bases from V and 1 base from J; bases unmatched to any gene: 11. CDR3 in amino acids: CASSRPGGSGSYEQYF. CDR3 DNA sequence: TGCGCCAGCAGCCGACCAGGGGGAAGTGGTTCCTACGAGCAGTACTTC.

The chain employs TRBV12-3 or TRBV12-4 and TRBJ1-2; 8 bases align to TRBD1. With 3 bases clipped from V and 7 bases from J, the junction kept 1 base outside the gene matches. CDR3 length equals 12 residues. CDR3 bases: TGTGCCAGCAGTTTGCAGGGGGCTGGCTACACCTTC. It yields the protein CASSLQGAGYTF.

The genes are TRBV19 and TRBJ1-3; D remains unclear. This CDR3 spans 14 amino acids. Germline V CDR1 and CDR2: LNHDA, SQIVND (reference sequence). Trimming cost V 3 bases and J 0 bases, with 6 bases left between them. CDR3 nucleotides: TGTGCCAGTAGTATGTTGAGCTCTGGAAACACCATATATTTT. Amino acid sequence: CASSMLSSGNTIYF.

The gene calls are TRBV10-3 and TRBJ1-3; the D is unclear. Germline values: CDR1 ENHRY, CDR2 SYGVKD. Trimming removed 3 bases at V and 4 bases at J, with 4 bases between. The CDR3 is 12 residues long. CDR3 DNA sequence: TGTGCCATCAGTGACGTCGGAAACACCATATATTTT. Protein product: CAISDVGNTIYF.

This sequence joins TRBV10-3 and TRBJ1-3; 7 nucleotides align to TRBD1. This CDR3 is 19 amino acids long. CDR1 and CDR2 (germline): ENHRY, SYGVKD. The ends lost 1 base at V and 0 bases at J; junction bases unmatched: 12. The DNA of the CDR3 is TGTGCCATCAGTGAGTTGGGGACAGAATACTCGCGCTCTGGAAACACCATATATTTT. Amino acids: CAISELGTEYSRSGNTIYF.

The V call is TRBV7-8, the J call TRBJ1-6, with TRBD1 matching 8 bases. CDR3 length equals 17 residues. V lost 0 bases and J lost 6; bases outside the gene matches: 7. Germline V gene data show CDR1 as SGHVS and CDR2 as FQNEAQ. The CDR3 loop is CASSLAAWDRRNSPLHF. The CDR3 DNA sequence: TGTGCCAGCAGCTTAGCGGCGTGGGACAGGCGTAATTCACCCCTCCACTTT.

The gene calls are TRBV12-5 and TRBJ1-1, with a possible D match to TRBD1 (5 bases). The CDR3 consists of 11 residues. V was pared by 5 bases and J by 11 bases, with 12 bases between. Germline CDR1 reads LGHNT; CDR2 reads FRNRAP. The DNA of the CDR3 is TGTGCTAGTGGTCCCCCGGGGGTCGCTTTCTTT. Protein: CASGPPGVAFF.